The 21 T cell receptor beta chains listed next were all sequenced from one sample in a study of CD8+ T cells in alopecia areata. The treatment here: oral pan-JAK inhibitor, 5-10 mg twice daily. After isolation, RNA underwent reverse transcription to generate cDNA as the sequencing template. Using immunoSEQ multiplex PCR, the repertoire was profiled, and TCRdb retains in-frame clones only, with some absent. The sample yields 150,000 to 250,000 clones, around 60% seen once. The source was CD4+ T cells sorted from blood, collected at week 4, from a patient treated with tofacitinib. The receptors were gathered from a human donor with alopecia areata.

This chain links TRBV29-1 with TRBJ2-1; the match to TRBD1 covers 7 bases. CDR1 and CDR2 from the germline V gene are SQVTM and ANQGSEA. The CDR3 is 16 residues long. V gave up 4 bases and J gave up 3 bases; unmatched junction bases: 12. The CDR3 bases are TGCAGCGTTGTGTTCCTGGGGCAGGGGGTCTACAATGAGCAGTTCTTC. It translates to CSVVFLGQGVYNEQFF.

The chain links TRBV6-5 to TRBJ2-5; D gene uncertain. This CDR3 is built from 12 residues. The germline V gene has CDR1 MNHEY and CDR2 SVGAGI. V shed 5 bases and J shed 5 bases, with 9 bases lying between them. CDR3 residues: CASSRVAETQYF. As DNA, the CDR3 is TGTGCCAGCAGTCGTGTGGCCGAGACCCAGTACTTC.

This chain links TRBV28 with TRBJ1-3; D ambiguous. This CDR3 has 17 residues. The germline gives CDR1 MDHEN, CDR2 SYDVKM. V lost 2 bases and J 0 bases, leaving 14 bases between the germline ends. The CDR3 reads CASSLVGGPHSGNTIYF. The CDR3 DNA is TGTGCCAGCAGTTTAGTAGGAGGGCCTCACTCTGGAAACACCATATATTTT.

This clone was seen a handful of times. V is TRBV29-1 and J is TRBJ1-6; D is unresolved. The CDR3 is 13 amino acids. Germline-derived CDR1 and CDR2 are SQVTM and ANQGSEA. V was pared by 5 bases and J by 10 bases, with 15 bases between. This chain's CDR3 is CSVMGKVGSPLHF. CDR3 bases: TGCAGCGTTATGGGGAAGGTCGGCTCACCCCTCCACTTT.

This clone has a handful of counts. The rearrangement joins TRBV7-9 to TRBJ1-1; D not certain. Germline V gene data show CDR1 as SEHNR and CDR2 as FQNEAQ (reference sequence). Trimming left V 8 bases short and J 5 bases short, with 9 bases between. The CDR3 is made up of 11 amino acids. For the CDR3, the DNA is TGTGCCAGCGTTAAGATTACTGAAGCTTTCTTT. This translates into CASVKITEAFF.

The chain's CDR3 is CASTASGGWYF. CDR3 DNA sequence: TGTGCCAGCACGGCCAGCGGGGGGTGGTACTTC. This chain connects TRBV28 to TRBJ2-7, with TRBD2 matching 9 bases. The length of the CDR3 is 11 residues. CDR1 is MDHEN, CDR2 SYDVKM, per germline. Unmatched junction bases numbered 7, after V lost 7 bases and J lost 12 bases.

This clone has just a few counts. This chain links TRBV5-6 with TRBJ1-2, with 7 bases identical to TRBD1. Trimming took 0 bases from V and 3 from J; bases not matched to a gene: 2. Germline CDR1 is SGHDT and CDR2 is YYEEEE. The CDR3 is 14 amino acids. CDR3 sequence reads: CASSLVGQDYGYTF. CDR3 sequence (DNA): TGTGCCAGCAGCTTGGTCGGACAGGACTATGGCTACACCTTC.

The gene calls are TRBV30 and TRBJ1-2; D perhaps matches TRBD1 (5 bases). Trimming pared 2 bases from V and 8 bases from J, leaving 9 bases between. CDR1 and CDR2 (germline): GTSNPN, SVGIG (reference sequence). This CDR3 is 11 amino acids long. The CDR3 region has the DNA TGTGCCTGGAGTCGGGGGGTAGGCTACACCTTC. It translates to CAWSRGVGYTF.

The chain links TRBV5-1 to TRBJ2-5, with 8 bases that match TRBD1. There are 14 residues in the CDR3. Germline V gene data show CDR1 as SGHRS and CDR2 as YFSETQ. V dropped 5 bases and J dropped 5; count of bases not matched to a gene: 8. CDR3 nucleotides: TGCGCCAGCAGTCGAGGTCGACAGGGGGAGACCCAGTACTTC. The encoded protein is CASSRGRQGETQYF. The full variable domain, rest sourced from reference TRBV5-1 and TRBJ2-5, is KAGVTQTPRYLIKTRGQQVTLSCSPISGHRSVSWYQQTPGQGLQFLFEYFSETQRNKGNFPGRFSGRQFSNSRSEMNVSTLELGDSALYLCASSRGRQGETQYFGPGTRLLVL.

V and J are TRBV2 and TRBJ2-5; D perhaps matches TRBD2 (6 bases). Germline V gene lookup returns CDR1 SNHLY and CDR2 FYNNEI. V was pared by 6 bases and J by 0 bases, with 14 bases between. The CDR3 is 15 residues long. The CDR3 nucleotides read TGTGCCAGCAGGACTATACGGGGGTACCAAGAGACCCAGTACTTC. Translation: CASRTIRGYQETQYF.

There are a few counts of this clone. The chain couples TRBV19 to TRBJ2-1; D not certain. Germline V CDR1 and CDR2: LNHDA, SQIVND (reference sequence). The CDR3 runs to 15 residues. V was shortened by 6 bases and J by 5 bases, with 17 bases between the two germline ends. CDR3 nucleotide sequence: TGTGCCAGTAGAGGTGGCAGCCTTATCCACAATGAGCAGTTCTTC. Protein product: CASRGGSLIHNEQFF. The full variable domain, completed using reference TRBV19 and TRBJ2-1, is DGGITQSPKYLFRKEGQNVTLSCEQNLNHDAMYWYRQDPGQGLRLIYYSQIVNDFQKGDIAEGYSVSREKKESFPLTVTSAQKNPTAFYLCASRGGSLIHNEQFFGPGTRLTVL.

CDR3 region: CASSRARHTTGELFF. The CDR3 bases are TGTGCCAGCAGCCGAGCCAGACACACCACCGGGGAGCTGTTTTTT. This chain uses TRBV5-6 with TRBJ2-2; D uncertain. The CDR3 is 15 residues long. Per germline, CDR1 SGHDT and CDR2 YYEEEE. V lost 4 bases and J 4 bases, leaving 14 bases between the germline ends.

This clone was picked up a small number of times. A single base separates this from a much larger clone, so it may be a read error. V gene TRBV11-2 combines with J gene TRBJ2-5, with no clear D. The CDR3 covers 11 residues. Germline lookup yields CDR1 SGHAT and CDR2 FQNNGV. V lost 3 bases to trimming and J lost 1 base, with 0 bases between them. The CDR3 nucleotides read TGTGCCAGCAGCTTCCAAGAGACCCAGTACTTC. Encoded protein: CASSFQETQYF. Complete variable domain (other parts from reference TRBV11-2 and TRBJ2-5): EAGVAQSPRYKIIEKRQSVAFWCNPISGHATLYWYQQILGQGPKLLIQFQNNGVVDDSQLPKDRFSAERLKGVDSTLKIQPAKLEDSAVYLCASSFQETQYFGPGTRLLVL.

V gene TRBV7-9 combines with J gene TRBJ1-2; 10 nucleotides agree with TRBD1. The trim removed 5 bases at V and 6 bases at J, leaving 6 bases unmatched. This CDR3 contains 14 residues. CDR1 and CDR2 from the germline V gene are SEHNR and FQNEAQ (reference sequence). The CDR3 reads CASSQAGQGHGYTF. The DNA for the CDR3 is TGTGCCAGCAGCCAGGCGGGACAGGGGCATGGCTACACCTTC.

The chain recombines TRBV11-2 with TRBJ2-7; D not certain. The V gene's germline CDR1 is SGHAT and CDR2 FQNNGV. This CDR3 is 13 amino acids long. Trimming shortened V by 1 base and J by 0 bases, and 4 bases separated the two germline ends. The CDR3 loop is CASSLGRSYEQYF. As DNA, the CDR3 is TGTGCCAGCAGCTTAGGGCGCTCCTACGAGCAGTACTTC. Full variable domain (rest looked up from reference TRBV11-2 and TRBJ2-7): EAGVAQSPRYKIIEKRQSVAFWCNPISGHATLYWYQQILGQGPKLLIQFQNNGVVDDSQLPKDRFSAERLKGVDSTLKIQPAKLEDSAVYLCASSLGRSYEQYFGPGTRLTVT.

The gene calls are TRBV29-1 and TRBJ2-7, with a possible D match to TRBD1 (5 bases). The CDR3 spans 11 residues. The ends were cut back, 7 bases at V and 5 bases at J, with 12 bases in the middle. The germline V gene encodes CDR1 SQVTM and CDR2 ANQGSEA. CDR3 sequence (DNA): TGCAGCGCGGGTTGGGGCCACGAGCAGTACTTC. This codes for CSAGWGHEQYF.

This clone was seen once. This chain's CDR3 is CASSWGRGIETQYF. The DNA of the CDR3 is TGTGCCAGCAGCTGGGGGCGAGGGATAGAGACCCAGTACTTC. The chain employs TRBV5-4 and TRBJ2-5, with a tentative D call TRBD1 (6 bases). V was cut by 3 bases and J by 4 bases, with 13 bases left in between. The CDR3 totals 14 residues. Per germline, CDR1 SGHNT and CDR2 YYREEE (reference sequence).

This sequence joins TRBV29-1 and TRBJ1-5, with 8 nucleotides matching TRBD1. This CDR3 is 15 amino acids long. Germline trimming cut 5 bases from V and 7 bases from J; bases unmatched to any gene: 13. The germline gives CDR1 SQVTM, CDR2 ANQGSEA. The CDR3 loop reads CSVSNSPGGRQPQHF. The CDR3 DNA is TGCAGCGTTTCAAACAGCCCAGGGGGCAGGCAGCCCCAGCATTTT. Full variable domain (missing parts from reference TRBV29-1 and TRBJ1-5): SAVISQKPSRDICQRGTSLTIQCQVDSQVTMMFWYRQQPGQSLTLIATANQGSEATYESGFVIDKFPISRPNLTFSTLTVSNMSPEDSSIYLCSVSNSPGGRQPQHFGDGTRLSIL.

The chain recombines TRBV30 with TRBJ2-7; 8 bases align to TRBD2. The germline V gene encodes CDR1 GTSNPN and CDR2 SVGIG (reference sequence). The V segment lost 2 bases and the J segment 2 bases; nucleotides outside the gene matches: 5. CDR3 length equals 14 residues. Here the CDR3 reads CAWSRSGGPYEQYF. CDR3 in DNA: TGTGCCTGGAGTAGGAGCGGGGGACCCTACGAGCAGTACTTC.

The chain employs TRBV30 and TRBJ1-4; no clear D. The germline CDR1 and CDR2 sequences are GTSNPN and SVGIG (reference sequence). Trimming removed 4 bases at V and 14 bases at J, with 17 bases between. This CDR3 region has 12 residues. The DNA for the CDR3 is TGTGCCTGGACCAGCTTCTCGGGAGGGCTGTTTTTT. It specifies CAWTSFSGGLFF. Full variable domain (missing parts from reference TRBV30 and TRBJ1-4): SQTIHQWPATLVQPVGSPLSLECTVEGTSNPNLYWYRQAAGRGLQLLFYSVGIGQISSEVPQNLSASRPQDRQFILSSKKLLLSDSGFYLCAWTSFSGGLFFGSGTQLSVL.

The rearrangement joins TRBV28 to TRBJ2-5; D is uncertain. Germline lookup yields CDR1 MDHEN and CDR2 SYDVKM. The CDR3 spans 12 residues. Trimming cost V 5 bases and J 2 bases, with 6 bases left between them. In DNA form, the CDR3 reads TGTGCCAGCAGTATCCCTCAAGAGACCCAGTACTTC. This sequence encodes CASSIPQETQYF.